The clone carrying this TCR beta chain has only one observation. The sample comes from a study of blood T cell repertoires in COVID-19. Study-level information: The United States, Italy and Spain provided the acute and convalescent COVID-19 samples. PBMCs, B-cell-depleted T cells, or T cells provided the cDNA or gDNA that made up the material.

Germline V CDR1 and CDR2: LNHDA, SQIVND (reference sequence). V was cut by 6 bases and J by 5 bases, with 16 bases left in between. This CDR3 is built from 14 residues. In the study's own analysis: Estimates of nucleated cell counts were drawn from the amplification of reference gene primers. Measured with immunoSEQ multiplex PCR; TCRdb has only the in-frame clones, and not every one. The DNA was the basis for D and trimming; V, J and clone size are from that table. Among about 160,000 clones listed, over 80% were seen once. The rearrangement links TRBV19 to TRBJ1-1, with D hard to call. This clonotype was obtained from a woman aged 80 or over with active or convalescent COVID-19. Sequenced: peripheral blood. The CDR3 DNA reads as TGTGCCAGTAGCCTGCGCTTGGGAGGAACTGAAGCTTTCTTT. It codes for CASSLRLGGTEAFF.